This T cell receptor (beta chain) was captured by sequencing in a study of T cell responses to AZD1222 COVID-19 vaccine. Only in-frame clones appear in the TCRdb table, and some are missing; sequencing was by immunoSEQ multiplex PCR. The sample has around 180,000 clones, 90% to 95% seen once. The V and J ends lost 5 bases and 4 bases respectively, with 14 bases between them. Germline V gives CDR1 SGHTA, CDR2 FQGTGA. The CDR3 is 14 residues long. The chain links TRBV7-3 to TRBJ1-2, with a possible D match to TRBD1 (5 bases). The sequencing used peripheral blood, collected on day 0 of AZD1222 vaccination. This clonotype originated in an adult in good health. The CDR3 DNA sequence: TGTGCCAGCAGCAGGGAGGGGTCGTCCTATGGCTACACCTTC. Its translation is CASSREGSSYGYTF. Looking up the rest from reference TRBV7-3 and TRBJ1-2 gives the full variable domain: GAGVSQTPSNKVTEKGKYVELRCDPISGHTALYWYRQSLGQGPEFLIYFQGTGAADDSGLPNDRFFAVRPEGSVSTLKIQRTERGDSAVYLCASSREGSSYGYTFGSGTRLTVV.